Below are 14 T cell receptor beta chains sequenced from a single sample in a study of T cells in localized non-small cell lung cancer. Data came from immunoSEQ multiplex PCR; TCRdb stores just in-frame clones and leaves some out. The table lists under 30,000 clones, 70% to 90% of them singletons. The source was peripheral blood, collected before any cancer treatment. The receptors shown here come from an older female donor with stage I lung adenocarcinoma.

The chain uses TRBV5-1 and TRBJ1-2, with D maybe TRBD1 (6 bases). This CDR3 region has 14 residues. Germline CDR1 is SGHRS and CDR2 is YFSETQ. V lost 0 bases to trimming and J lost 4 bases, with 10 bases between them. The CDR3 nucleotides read TGCGCCAGCAGCTTGGGGACAGAAGGCTATGGCTACACCTTC. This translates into CASSLGTEGYGYTF.

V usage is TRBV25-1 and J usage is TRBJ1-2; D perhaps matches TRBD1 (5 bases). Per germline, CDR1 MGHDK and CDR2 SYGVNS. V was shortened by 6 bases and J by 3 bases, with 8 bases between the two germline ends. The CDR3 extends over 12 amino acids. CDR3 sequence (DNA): TGTGCCAGCAGCCCAGGGTACTATGGCTACACCTTC. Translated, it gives CASSPGYYGYTF.

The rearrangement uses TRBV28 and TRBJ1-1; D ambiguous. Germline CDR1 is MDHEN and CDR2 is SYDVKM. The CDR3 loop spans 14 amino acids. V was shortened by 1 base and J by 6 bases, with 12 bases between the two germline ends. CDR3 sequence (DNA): TGTGCCAGCAGTTTATCCAGACGAGGCCCTGAAGCTTTCTTT. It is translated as CASSLSRRGPEAFF.

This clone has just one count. CDR3 sequence: CASSYLIAPNYGYTF. The CDR3 nucleotides are TGTGCCAGCAGTTACCTCATAGCCCCTAACTATGGCTACACCTTC. This chain joins TRBV6-5 and TRBJ1-2; D uncertain. Germline V gene data show CDR1 as MNHEY and CDR2 as SVGAGI. CDR3 length: 15 residues. V was clipped by 2 bases and J by 0 bases, with 10 bases between them.

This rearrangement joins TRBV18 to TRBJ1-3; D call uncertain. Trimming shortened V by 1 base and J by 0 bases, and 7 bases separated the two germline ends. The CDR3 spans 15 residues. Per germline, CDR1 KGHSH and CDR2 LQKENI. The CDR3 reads CASSPRDGSGNTIYF. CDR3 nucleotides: TGTGCCAGCTCACCACGAGACGGCTCTGGAAACACCATATATTTT.

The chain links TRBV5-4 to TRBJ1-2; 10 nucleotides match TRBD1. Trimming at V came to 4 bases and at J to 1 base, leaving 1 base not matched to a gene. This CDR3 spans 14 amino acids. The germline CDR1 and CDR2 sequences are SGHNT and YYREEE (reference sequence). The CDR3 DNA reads TGTGCCAGCAGCGGACAGGGGGTTAACTATGGCTACACCTTC. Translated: CASSGQGVNYGYTF.

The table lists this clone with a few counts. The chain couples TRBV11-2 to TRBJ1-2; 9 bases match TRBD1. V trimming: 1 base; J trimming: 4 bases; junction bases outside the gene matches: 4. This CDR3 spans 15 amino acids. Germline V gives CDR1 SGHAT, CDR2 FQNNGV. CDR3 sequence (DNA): TGTGCCAGCAGCTTAGGGGGGACAGGGACCTATGGCTACACCTTC. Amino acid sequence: CASSLGGTGTYGYTF.

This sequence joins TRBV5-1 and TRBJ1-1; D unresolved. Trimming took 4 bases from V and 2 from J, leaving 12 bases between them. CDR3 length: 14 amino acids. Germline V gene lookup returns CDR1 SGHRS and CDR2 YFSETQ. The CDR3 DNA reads TGCGCCAGCAGCCGAAGTAACTTTAACACTGAAGCTTTCTTT. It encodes CASSRSNFNTEAFF.

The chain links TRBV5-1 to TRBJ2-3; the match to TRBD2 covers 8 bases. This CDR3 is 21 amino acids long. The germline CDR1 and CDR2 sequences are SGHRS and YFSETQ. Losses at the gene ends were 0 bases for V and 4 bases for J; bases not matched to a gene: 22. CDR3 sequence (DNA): TGCGCCAGCAGCTTGGCCGTTAAACCTCTAGGTCCAGCGGGAGCATCAGATACGCAGTATTTT. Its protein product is CASSLAVKPLGPAGASDTQYF. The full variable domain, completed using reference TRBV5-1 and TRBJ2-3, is KAGVTQTPRYLIKTRGQQVTLSCSPISGHRSVSWYQQTPGQGLQFLFEYFSETQRNKGNFPGRFSGRQFSNSRSEMNVSTLELGDSALYLCASSLAVKPLGPAGASDTQYFGPGTRLTVL.

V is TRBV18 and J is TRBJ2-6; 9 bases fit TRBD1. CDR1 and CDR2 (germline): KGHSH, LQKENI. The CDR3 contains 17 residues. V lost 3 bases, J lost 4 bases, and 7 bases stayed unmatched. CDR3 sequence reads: CASSPLQGATGANVLTF. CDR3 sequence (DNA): TGTGCCAGCTCACCGCTACAGGGGGCGACGGGGGCCAACGTCCTGACTTTC.

The DNA of the CDR3 is TGTGCCAGCAGCTCAACGACCCGGGACAGGGCTGGGGCCAACGTCCTGACTTTC. Its translation: CASSSTTRDRAGANVLTF. The rearrangement uses TRBV9 and TRBJ2-6, with 9 bases matching TRBD1. Germline V lookup: CDR1 SGDLS, CDR2 YYNGEE. Trimming at V came to 4 bases and at J to 2 bases, leaving 10 bases not matched to a gene. The CDR3 covers 18 residues.

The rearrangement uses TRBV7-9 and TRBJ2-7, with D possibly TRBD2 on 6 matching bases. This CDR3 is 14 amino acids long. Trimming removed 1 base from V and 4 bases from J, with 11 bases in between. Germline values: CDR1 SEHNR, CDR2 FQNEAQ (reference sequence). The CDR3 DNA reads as TGTGCCAGCAGCTTAGGGCTCGGGGGATACGAGCAGTACTTC. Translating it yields CASSLGLGGYEQYF.

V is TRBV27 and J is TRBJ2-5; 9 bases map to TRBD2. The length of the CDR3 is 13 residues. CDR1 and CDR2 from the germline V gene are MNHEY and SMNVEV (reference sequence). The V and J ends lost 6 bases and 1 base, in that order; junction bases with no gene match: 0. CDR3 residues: CASRLAGQETQYF. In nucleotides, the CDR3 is TGTGCCAGCAGACTAGCGGGCCAAGAGACCCAGTACTTC.

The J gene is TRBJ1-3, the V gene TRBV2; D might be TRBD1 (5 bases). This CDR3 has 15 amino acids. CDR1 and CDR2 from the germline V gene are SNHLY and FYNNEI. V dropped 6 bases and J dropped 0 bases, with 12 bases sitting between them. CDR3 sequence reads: CASSLQVRSGNTIYF. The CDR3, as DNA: TGTGCCAGCAGCCTACAGGTTCGCTCTGGAAACACCATATATTTT.